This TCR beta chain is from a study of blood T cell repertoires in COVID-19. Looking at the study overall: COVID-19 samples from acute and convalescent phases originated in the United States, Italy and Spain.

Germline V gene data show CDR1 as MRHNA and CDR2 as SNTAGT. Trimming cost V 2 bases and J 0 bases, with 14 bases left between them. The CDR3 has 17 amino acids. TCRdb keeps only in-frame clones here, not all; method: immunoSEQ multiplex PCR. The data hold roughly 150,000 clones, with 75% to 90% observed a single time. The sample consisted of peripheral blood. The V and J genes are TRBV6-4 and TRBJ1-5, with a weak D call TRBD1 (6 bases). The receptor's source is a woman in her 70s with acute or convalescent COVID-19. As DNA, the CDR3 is TGTGCCAGCAGTGACGTTCAGCAGGGGAATAGCAATCAGCCCCAGCATTTT. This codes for CASSDVQQGNSNQPQHF.